These 20 T cell receptor beta chains were all obtained from the same sample, sequenced in a study of T cell responses to AZD1222 COVID-19 vaccine (dated by TCRdb to about 2021). The library was prepared using the immunoSEQ multiplex PCR assay. TCRdb obtained this table from immuneACCESS and retained in-frame rearrangements with V and J assigned. These tables miss some clones; where compared with another copy, unresolved V genes account for less than half of the shortfall, and the remainder is unexplained. Present in this sample are 80,000 to 95,000 clones, 90% of which were seen just once. The ten largest make up 5.4% of the sample. The time point tag for this specimen amounts to: about 28 days (+/-7) after the second vaccine dose. This specimen consisted of peripheral blood, obtained 28 days after the second AZD1222 dose. All receptors come from an adult who received the AZD1222 COVID-19 vaccine.

The CDR3, as DNA: TGTGCCAGCAGCGTAGGAAGCAGTAGCAATCAGCCCCAGCATTTT. Protein product: CASSVGSSSNQPQHF. The V gene is TRBV9, the J gene TRBJ1-5; D remains unclear. The CDR3 length is 15 residues. V lost 0 bases and J 0 bases, leaving 7 bases between the germline ends. Germline CDR1 is SGDLS and CDR2 is YYNGEE.

The gene calls are TRBV5-1 and TRBJ1-3; D uncertain. The CDR3 loop spans 14 amino acids. The germline gives CDR1 SGHRS, CDR2 YFSETQ. V was clipped by 4 bases and J by 0 bases, with 8 bases between them. In DNA form, the CDR3 reads TGCGCCAGCAGCCCGGGAGGCTCTGGAAACACCATATATTTT. This sequence encodes CASSPGGSGNTIYF.

This sequence joins TRBV19 and TRBJ1-5, with D perhaps TRBD1 (5 bases). The V gene lost 0 bases and the J gene lost 9 bases, with 9 bases spanning the gap. CDR1 LNHDA and CDR2 SQIVND come from the germline V gene (reference sequence). The length of the CDR3 is 13 residues. Here the CDR3 DNA reads TGTGCCAGTAGTATAGACTGGGGCGGGCCCCAGCATTTT. Its translation is CASSIDWGGPQHF. The variable domain in full, completed from reference TRBV19 and TRBJ1-5, reads DGGITQSPKYLFRKEGQNVTLSCEQNLNHDAMYWYRQDPGQGLRLIYYSQIVNDFQKGDIAEGYSVSREKKESFPLTVTSAQKNPTAFYLCASSIDWGGPQHFGDGTRLSIL.

The chain couples TRBV10-3 to TRBJ2-7, with D unresolved. V was cut by 10 bases and J by 1 base, with 11 bases left in between. Germline-derived CDR1 and CDR2 are ENHRY and SYGVKD. The CDR3 runs 12 residues. CDR3 amino acids: CATAESSYEQYF. The CDR3, as DNA: TGTGCCACCGCGGAGAGTTCCTACGAGCAGTACTTC.

The rearrangement joins TRBV7-8 to TRBJ2-3; 8 positions agree with TRBD2. Unmatched junction bases numbered 8, after V lost 2 bases and J lost 1 base. CDR3 length equals 17 residues. The germline V gene encodes CDR1 SGHVS and CDR2 FQNEAQ. CDR3 loop: CASSLRDAGGGTDTQYF. The CDR3 nucleotides are TGTGCCAGCAGCTTAAGAGATGCGGGGGGCGGCACAGATACGCAGTATTTT.

This chain uses TRBV19 with TRBJ1-2; D unresolved. This CDR3 has 15 residues. The V gene's germline CDR1 is LNHDA and CDR2 SQIVND (reference sequence). V lost 3 bases and J 5 bases, leaving 16 bases between the germline ends. The CDR3 loop is CASSIFRSPLYGYTF. DNA for the CDR3: TGTGCCAGTAGTATTTTTCGCTCCCCCCTTTATGGCTACACCTTC.

The chain employs TRBV29-1 and TRBJ2-1, with 10 bases lining up with TRBD1. From germline, CDR1 is SQVTM and CDR2 ANQGSEA. J was trimmed by 6 bases and V by 3 bases; bases with no gene match: 8. This CDR3 region has 15 residues. The CDR3 region is CSVDGKDRGVNEQFF. CDR3 nucleotide sequence: TGCAGCGTTGACGGTAAGGACAGGGGGGTCAATGAGCAGTTCTTC.

The J gene is TRBJ2-2, the V gene TRBV6-4, with TRBD2 identical over 13 bases. Trimming at V came to 5 bases and at J to 8 bases, leaving 5 bases not matched to a gene. Germline V CDR1 and CDR2: MRHNA, SNTAGT. The CDR3 spans 15 residues. The CDR3 DNA sequence: TGTGCCAGCAGTCGACTAGCGGGGGGCCAAGGGGAGCTGTTTTTT. Translated: CASSRLAGGQGELFF.

V is TRBV28 and J is TRBJ1-4; TRBD1 matches 9 bases. V dropped 3 bases and J dropped 12; count of bases not matched to a gene: 2. Germline V CDR1 and CDR2: MDHEN, SYDVKM. The CDR3 is 12 amino acids. The CDR3 sequence is CASSLTGGQLFF. The CDR3 bases are TGTGCCAGCAGTTTGACAGGGGGACAACTGTTTTTT.

The chain is built from TRBV7-2 and TRBJ2-7; D not certain. The CDR3 totals 14 residues. Per germline, CDR1 SGHTA and CDR2 FQGNSA. The ends were cut back, 5 bases at V and 0 bases at J, with 11 bases in the middle. The CDR3 region is CASSAGRISYEQYF. CDR3 DNA: TGTGCCAGCAGCGCAGGCAGGATCTCCTACGAGCAGTACTTC.

This clone was seen just once. This chain uses TRBV13 with TRBJ1-6; 7 bases map to TRBD1. The length of the CDR3 is 16 residues. The trim removed 5 bases at V and 6 bases at J, leaving 10 bases unmatched. Germline lookup yields CDR1 PRHDT and CDR2 FYEKMQ (reference sequence). The CDR3 protein is CASSVRQGWGNSPLHF. The CDR3 DNA reads TGTGCCAGCAGCGTGCGACAGGGATGGGGTAATTCACCCCTCCACTTT. Full variable domain (remainder filled in from reference TRBV13 and TRBJ1-6): AAGVIQSPRHLIKEKRETATLKCYPIPRHDTVYWYQQGPGQDPQFLISFYEKMQSDKGSIPDRFSAQQFSDYHSELNMSSLELGDSALYFCASSVRQGWGNSPLHFGNGTRLTVT.

The rearrangement uses TRBV10-3 and TRBJ1-3; possible D gene TRBD1, 6 bases. CDR3 length: 13 residues. Trimming removed 8 bases at V and 6 bases at J, with 14 bases between. Germline assignment: CDR1 ENHRY and CDR2 SYGVKD. The CDR3 is CAIRGDIINTIYF. As DNA, the CDR3 is TGTGCCATCCGGGGGGACATCATAAACACCATATATTTT.

The V and J genes are TRBV10-1 and TRBJ2-3, with 13 nucleotides matching TRBD2. CDR1 and CDR2 from the germline V gene are WNHNN and SYGVQD (reference sequence). The CDR3 length is 15 residues. Losses at the gene ends were 6 bases for V and 3 bases for J; bases not matched to a gene: 3. The CDR3 reads CASSATSGGTDTQYF. Written as DNA, the CDR3 is TGCGCCAGCAGCGCGACTAGCGGGGGGACAGATACGCAGTATTTT.

The rearrangement uses TRBV18 and TRBJ2-7; 9 positions match TRBD1. The V gene's germline CDR1 is KGHSH and CDR2 LQKENI. The CDR3 sequence is 15 residues long. Losses at the gene ends were 6 bases for V and 4 bases for J; bases not matched to a gene: 10. The CDR3 is CASSRPGTGLYEQYF. For the CDR3, the DNA is TGTGCCAGCTCGCGACCCGGGACAGGGCTTTACGAGCAGTACTTC. The complete variable domain, with remaining parts taken from reference TRBV18 and TRBJ2-7, reads NAGVMQNPRHLVRRRGQEARLRCSPMKGHSHVYWYRQLPEEGLKFMVYLQKENIIDESGMPKERFSAEFPKEGPSILRIQQVVRGDSAAYFCASSRPGTGLYEQYFGPGTRLTVT.

V and J are TRBV19 and TRBJ1-2; the D gene is possibly TRBD1 (5 bases). The CDR3 sequence is 17 residues long. Per germline, CDR1 LNHDA and CDR2 SQIVND (reference sequence). The V gene lost 2 bases and the J gene lost 3 bases, with 19 bases spanning the gap. The CDR3 nucleotides read TGTGCCAGTAGTATACCCCGGAGGATGGGGCTGGACTATGGCTACACCTTC. Residues: CASSIPRRMGLDYGYTF.

Note on this clone: An end of the junction does not agree with germline; a read error may underlie this. The rearrangement uses TRBV7-7 and TRBJ2-3, with TRBD2 matching 8 bases. CDR1 and CDR2 (germline): SSHAT, FNYEAQ (reference sequence). This CDR3 contains 16 residues. The CDR3 here is CASSLGPGPGGDTQYF. The CDR3 nucleotides read TGTGCTAGCAGCTTAGGCCCCGGTCCGGGGGGGGATACGCAGTATTTT.

The V and J genes are TRBV11-2 and TRBJ2-4, with a possible D match to TRBD1 (6 bases). Germline CDR1 reads SGHAT; CDR2 reads FQNNGV. The CDR3 consists of 14 residues. V lost 5 bases, J lost 4 bases, and 12 bases lay in between. The CDR3 sequence: CASSASTGKNIQYF. Here the CDR3 DNA reads TGTGCCAGCAGCGCCTCTACAGGGAAAAACATTCAGTACTTC. Using reference TRBV11-2 and TRBJ2-4 for the parts outside the CDR3, the full variable domain is EAGVAQSPRYKIIEKRQSVAFWCNPISGHATLYWYQQILGQGPKLLIQFQNNGVVDDSQLPKDRFSAERLKGVDSTLKIQPAKLEDSAVYLCASSASTGKNIQYFGAGTRLSVL.

V is TRBV4-1 and J is TRBJ1-4, with TRBD1 matching 11 bases. There are 17 residues in the CDR3. The V and J ends lost 0 bases and 8 bases, in that order; junction bases with no gene match: 8. Germline-derived CDR1 and CDR2 are MGHRA and YSYEKL. CDR3 DNA sequence: TGCGCCAGCAGCCAAGAGGGGCCTGGGACAGGGGGGGAAAAACTGTTTTTT. It yields the protein CASSQEGPGTGGEKLFF.

The rearrangement joins TRBV7-9 to TRBJ2-7; 7 bases align to TRBD1. J was trimmed by 5 bases and V by 1 base; bases with no gene match: 8. Germline loops: CDR1 SEHNR, CDR2 FQNEAQ (reference sequence). The CDR3 totals 15 residues. Written as DNA, the CDR3 is TGTGCCAGCAGCTTAGTGACAGGGTTGTTCGACGAGCAGTACTTC. Its protein is CASSLVTGLFDEQYF. Variable domain in full (rest from reference TRBV7-9 and TRBJ2-7): DTGVSQNPRHKITKRGQNVTFRCDPISEHNRLYWYRQTLGQGPEFLTYFQNEAQLEKSRLLSDRFSAERPKGSFSTLEIQRTEQGDSAMYLCASSLVTGLFDEQYFGPGTRLTVT.

This clone was counted once. The chain combines TRBV25-1 with TRBJ2-1; 10 nucleotides agree with TRBD2. J gave up 5 bases and V 2 bases, and 9 bases lay outside the gene matches. The CDR3 length is 17 residues. Germline V CDR1 and CDR2: MGHDK, SYGVNS. The CDR3 sequence: CASSELAGASGNNEQFF. In nucleotides, the CDR3 is TGTGCCAGCAGTGAACTAGCGGGGGCGTCAGGAAACAATGAGCAGTTCTTC. Filled out from reference TRBV25-1 and TRBJ2-1, the complete variable domain reads EADIYQTPRYLVIGTGKKITLECSQTMGHDKMYWYQQDPGMELHLIHYSYGVNSTEKGDLSSESTVSRIRTEHFPLTLESARPSHTSQYLCASSELAGASGNNEQFFGPGTRLTVL.